One sample yielded the 16 T cell receptor beta chains listed below, sequenced in a study of blood T cell repertoires in COVID-19. Here immunoSEQ multiplex PCR was the method, and the copy in TCRdb shows in-frame clones only, minus some. The table has over 250,000 clones, around nine tenths seen once. The sequenced sample was PBMCs or T cells enriched from blood (not recorded which). Receptors were obtained from a woman in her sixties in a cohort exposed to, infected with or recovered from COVID-19 (not recorded which).

This clone was detected only once. The V gene is TRBV5-4, the J gene TRBJ1-2, with D maybe TRBD1 (6 bases). There are 13 residues in the CDR3. Germline values: CDR1 SGHNT, CDR2 YYREEE (reference sequence). V shed 0 bases and J shed 8 bases, with 11 bases lying between them. The CDR3 coding sequence is TGTGCCAGCAGCTTGGTACAGGGTCAGGGCTACACCTTC. This translates into CASSLVQGQGYTF.

The chain carries TRBV5-1 and TRBJ2-1, with a weak D call TRBD2 (5 bases). The CDR3 runs to 14 residues. V shed 3 bases and J shed 7 bases, with 14 bases lying between them. Germline CDR1 is SGHRS and CDR2 is YFSETQ. The DNA for the CDR3 is TGCGCCAGCAGCTATTACGGGGAGTCGAATGAGCAGTTCTTC. This translates into CASSYYGESNEQFF.

This chain connects TRBV6-2 or TRBV6-3 to TRBJ2-6, with D tentatively TRBD1 (6 bases). CDR1 is MNHEY and CDR2 is SVGEGT in the germline V gene. CDR3 length equals 17 residues. V was trimmed by 6 bases and J by 1 base, leaving 16 bases between them. The CDR3 region is CASSGDTLPSGANVLTF. The CDR3 DNA reads TGTGCCAGCAGCGGGGACACCCTTCCATCTGGGGCCAACGTCCTGACTTTC.

The chain recombines TRBV28 with TRBJ2-7; D gene uncertain. The CDR3 contains 11 residues. V was clipped by 2 bases and J by 5 bases, with 4 bases between them. Per the germline V gene, CDR1 is MDHEN and CDR2 is SYDVKM. The CDR3 region has the DNA TGTGCCAGCAGTTTAGTCAACGAGCAGTACTTC. It yields the protein CASSLVNEQYF.

V gene TRBV6-5 combines with J gene TRBJ2-2; D is perhaps TRBD2 (6 bases). This CDR3 has 14 amino acids. Germline CDR1 reads MNHEY; CDR2 reads SVGAGI. Trimming shortened V by 6 bases and J by 4 bases, and 12 bases separated the two germline ends. As DNA, the CDR3 is TGTGCCAGCAGGGGGGGTCTTTCCACCGGGGAGCTGTTTTTT. Its translation is CASRGGLSTGELFF.

This clone is a singleton in its sample. The chain joins TRBV6-5 to TRBJ1-4; a possible D gene is TRBD1 (5 bases). Germline V gene lookup returns CDR1 MNHEY and CDR2 SVGAGI. The ends were cut back, 0 bases at V and 4 bases at J, with 12 bases in the middle. This CDR3 comprises 16 residues. The CDR3 reads CASSYSAGGVNEKLFF. The CDR3 DNA reads TGTGCCAGCAGTTACTCGGCGGGAGGGGTTAATGAAAAACTGTTTTTT.

The V gene is TRBV10-1, the J gene TRBJ2-7; weak D call: TRBD1 (5 bases). Germline V lookup: CDR1 WNHNN, CDR2 SYGVQD (reference sequence). The CDR3 is 13 amino acids. Trimming cost V 4 bases and J 5 bases, with 12 bases left between them. The CDR3 sequence: CASSVGVADEQYF. The CDR3 DNA follows: TGCGCCAGCAGTGTAGGGGTAGCCGACGAGCAGTACTTC.

This clone was seen once. This sequence joins TRBV5-4 and TRBJ2-7; TRBD1 agrees at 9 bases. V trimming: 2 bases; J trimming: 2 bases; junction bases outside the gene matches: 5. From germline, CDR1 is SGHNT and CDR2 YYREEE (reference sequence). The CDR3 totals 15 residues. CDR3 sequence (DNA): TGTGCCAGCAGCTTCGACAGGGGGACAACCTACGAGCAGTACTTC. This gives the protein CASSFDRGTTYEQYF.

This chain links TRBV5-4 with TRBJ2-7, with D perhaps matching TRBD2 (7 bases). CDR3 length equals 13 residues. Germline-derived CDR1 and CDR2 are SGHNT and YYREEE (reference sequence). V was pared by 1 base and J by 5 bases, with 10 bases between. The CDR3 protein is CASSLKGGNEQYF. The CDR3 coding sequence is TGTGCCAGCAGCTTGAAGGGGGGGAACGAGCAGTACTTC.

The chain uses TRBV5-4 and TRBJ2-5, with TRBD2 as a possible D gene (7 bases). The germline gives CDR1 SGHNT, CDR2 YYREEE (reference sequence). The ends were cut back, 7 bases at V and 5 bases at J, with 15 bases in the middle. The CDR3 is made up of 13 amino acids. The CDR3 DNA reads TGTGCCAGCTCAAAGGGGGGGACGGAGACCCAGTACTTC. Protein: CASSKGGTETQYF.

The chain uses TRBV15 and TRBJ1-3, with D uncertain. There are 16 residues in the CDR3. Germline assignment: CDR1 LNHNV and CDR2 YYDKDF (reference sequence). Trimming took off 3 bases at V and 0 bases at J, with 12 bases between the two ends. The CDR3 nucleotides read TGTGCCACCAGCAGGTCTCCCCGGGGCTCTGGAAACACCATATATTTT. It encodes CATSRSPRGSGNTIYF.

The rearrangement uses TRBV9 and TRBJ1-4; TRBD1 matches 9 bases. V was clipped by 3 bases and J by 4 bases; unmatched bases: 7. CDR1 is SGDLS, CDR2 YYNGEE, per germline. The CDR3 runs to 16 residues. CDR3 region: CASSAGTGTDNEKLFF. DNA of the CDR3: TGTGCCAGCAGCGCCGGGACAGGGACGGATAATGAAAAACTGTTTTTT.

The chain uses TRBV28 and TRBJ2-3, with D maybe TRBD2 (5 bases). The CDR3 is made up of 15 amino acids. Germline V gene lookup returns CDR1 MDHEN and CDR2 SYDVKM. V lost 6 bases to trimming and J lost 2 bases, with 15 bases between them. Written as DNA, the CDR3 is TGTGCCAGCAGGCCGGGGAAACAGTTCACAGATACGCAGTATTTT. Protein: CASRPGKQFTDTQYF.

This chain connects TRBV9 to TRBJ1-1; D is unclear. The CDR3 runs to 12 residues. The V gene's germline CDR1 is SGDLS and CDR2 YYNGEE. Between the trimmed V and J ends, which lost 4 bases and 7 bases, there was a span of 11 bases. The CDR3 spells CASSPDNGEAFF. The CDR3 DNA sequence: TGTGCCAGCAGCCCTGATAACGGTGAAGCTTTCTTT.

The chain employs TRBV4-1 and TRBJ2-1; possible D gene TRBD1, 6 bases. The germline gives CDR1 MGHRA, CDR2 YSYEKL. V was pared by 4 bases and J by 5 bases, with 15 bases between. CDR3 size: 15 residues. The CDR3 sequence is CASSPPPDSHNEQFF. DNA of the CDR3: TGCGCCAGCAGCCCACCCCCGGACAGCCACAATGAGCAGTTCTTC.

V and J are TRBV23-1 and TRBJ1-5; possibly TRBD1 for D (5 bases). TRBV23-1 is reported as an ORF; its role is uncertain. V dropped 4 bases and J dropped 2 bases, with 12 bases sitting between them. The CDR3 has 15 residues. The CDR3 here is CASSPGDDCNQPQHF. As DNA, the CDR3 is TGCGCCAGCAGTCCGGGGGATGATTGCAATCAGCCCCAGCATTTT.